The clone carrying this T cell receptor beta chain occurred once. Repertoires were generated with immunoSEQ multiplex PCR, while TCRdb's copy carries only in-frame clones and drops some. The sample has tens of thousands of clones; 65% to 90% are singletons. This sample stems from a study of OX40 agonist ivuxolimab in advanced cancers. The junction had 9 bases not matched to a gene; V was cut back by 9 bases and J by 4 bases. The CDR3 sequence is 14 residues long. Germline V gene data show CDR1 as LNHDA and CDR2 as SQIVND (reference sequence). The V gene is TRBV19, the J gene TRBJ2-7; 10 bases match TRBD2. The receptor was derived from an adult with an advanced solid tumor such as melanoma, head and neck, liver or kidney cancer. Sequences were derived from CD4+ or CD8+ T cells sorted from blood, sampled in a trial of the OX40 agonist ivuxolimab. The CDR3 nucleotides are TGTGCCAGCAGAGGACTAGCGGAAGGGTACGAGCAGTACTTC. Protein: CASRGLAEGYEQYF.